This T cell receptor beta chain was recovered during a study of neurological immune-mediated disorders. Study-wide points: The greatest TCR clonal expansion appeared in HTLV-1-associated myelopathy and the smallest, falling below healthy controls, in multiple sclerosis. None of the CDR3 amino acid sequences in expanded clones turned up in more than one subject, which points to private repertoires in all groups.

The cDNA came from 5'RACE, which used 10-nucleotide random UMIs. TCRdb redid the calling of the 5' RACE reads with MiXCR, one entry per CDR3 protein. The top ten clones hold approximately 4% of a sample with 50,000 to 60,000 distinct CDR3 sequences, approximately 15% of them seen once. This clonotype has a count of ten or more. Antigen: not known. The sequencing input was PBMCs. The sequence came from a man between 60 and 70 years old in good health.

CDR3 sequence: CASSQGVTGHYEQYF. CDR3 nucleotide sequence: TGTGCCAGCAGCCAAGGAGTGACGGGGCACTACGAGCAGTACTTC. The chain uses TRBV4-2 and TRBJ2-7; TRBD1 or TRBD2 may be the D gene (5 bases each). V was cut by 1 base and J by 3 bases, with 13 bases left in between. There are 15 residues in the CDR3. The germline V gene has CDR1 LGHNA and CDR2 YNFKEQ.